The 6 T cell receptor beta chains in this list originate from one sample, sequenced in a study of shared clonotypes between healthy human individuals. Terminally differentiated effector memory CD45RA+ cells were excluded from the naive CD8 cells, which were CD45RO-negative and positively selected for CCR7. The assay was immunoSEQ multiplex PCR, and TCRdb's table has in-frame clones only and misses some. In the table there are about 680,000 clones, about 92% of which are singletons. Sequencing was done on a sample of naive CD8+ T cells sorted from blood. The receptors here all came from a man aged 25-45 years in good health.

The rearrangement links TRBV6-6 to TRBJ1-5; D uncertain. Germline CDR1 and CDR2: MNHNY and SVGAGI (reference sequence). The CDR3 runs 14 residues. Deletions cut 2 bases from V and 1 base from J, with 6 bases between. CDR3 loop: CASSYLGSNQPQHF. The CDR3 bases are TGTGCCAGCAGTTACCTCGGGAGCAATCAGCCCCAGCATTTT.

This clone occurred once. V and J are TRBV9 and TRBJ2-3; 11 bases are shared with TRBD2. Trimming at V came to 4 bases and at J to 1 base, leaving 2 bases not matched to a gene. CDR1 and CDR2 (germline): SGDLS, YYNGEE. The CDR3 is made up of 15 amino acids. DNA of the CDR3: TGTGCCAGCAGCCCACTAGCGGGAGGCACAGATACGCAGTATTTT. Translation: CASSPLAGGTDTQYF.

The chain carries TRBV11-2 and TRBJ2-6; no clear D gene. CDR3 size: 13 residues. Germline V gives CDR1 SGHAT, CDR2 FQNNGV. The ends were cut back, 5 bases at V and 2 bases at J, with 4 bases in the middle. CDR3 region: CASSLAGANVLTF. Here the CDR3 DNA reads TGTGCCAGCAGCCTAGCTGGGGCCAACGTCCTGACTTTC.

The count of this clone is one. The chain uses TRBV4-1 and TRBJ2-7; 8 bases agree with TRBD1. The CDR3 spans 16 residues. Germline V CDR1 and CDR2: MGHRA, YSYEKL. V was clipped by 3 bases and J by 1 base; unmatched bases: 8. CDR3 nucleotide sequence: TGCGCCAGCAGCCACCCCAATGGGGACAGGTCCTACGAGCAGTACTTC. Amino acids: CASSHPNGDRSYEQYF.

V and J are TRBV19 and TRBJ2-7; D assignment may be TRBD1 or TRBD2 (6 bases each). Between the trimmed V and J ends, which lost 3 bases and 0 bases, there was a span of 9 bases. The germline V gene has CDR1 LNHDA and CDR2 SQIVND (reference sequence). This CDR3 contains 14 residues. DNA of the CDR3: TGTGCCAGTAGTATCAGGGGACTCTCCTACGAGCAGTACTTC. Its translation: CASSIRGLSYEQYF.

This clone was detected only a few times. The gene calls are TRBV13 and TRBJ1-1, with D perhaps matching TRBD1 (6 bases). The CDR3 contains 14 residues. V lost 4 bases, J lost 6 bases, and 15 bases lay in between. Germline V gives CDR1 PRHDT, CDR2 FYEKMQ (reference sequence). CDR3 sequence: CASSSPGQNPEAFF. CDR3 DNA: TGTGCCAGCAGCTCCCCCGGACAGAATCCTGAAGCTTTCTTT.